This entry lists 14 T cell receptor beta chains sequenced from one sample in a study of blood T cell repertoires in COVID-19. TCRdb's table, derived via immunoSEQ multiplex PCR, lists solely in-frame clones and lacks some. This sample yields about 67,000 clones, of which 85% to 90% are seen a single time; less than 1.5% belongs to the top ten. Sequencing input: peripheral blood. These receptors were collected from an older woman with acute or convalescent COVID-19.

V gene TRBV12-5 combines with J gene TRBJ2-7, with D possibly being TRBD2 (7 bases). The CDR3 has 14 residues. V gave up 7 bases and J gave up 9 bases, with 22 bases separating them. Per the germline V gene, CDR1 is LGHNT and CDR2 is FRNRAP. This CDR3 is CASAPGLGGGGQYV. The CDR3 nucleotides are TGTGCTAGTGCCCCCGGGTTGGGGGGCGGGGGGCAGTACGTC.

The chain recombines TRBV6-2 or TRBV6-3 with TRBJ2-7; perhaps TRBD1 as D (6 bases). CDR1 is MNHEY and CDR2 is SVGEGT in the germline V gene. The CDR3 sequence is 15 residues long. V lost 5 bases and J 3 bases, leaving 17 bases between the germline ends. CDR3 sequence: CASSTARGMDYEQYV. DNA for the CDR3: TGTGCCAGCAGTACAGCCAGGGGTATGGACTACGAGCAGTACGTC.

This chain links TRBV7-9 with TRBJ2-7; tentative D call: TRBD1 (5 bases). Between the trimmed V and J ends, which lost 4 bases and 3 bases, there was a span of 7 bases. Germline V lookup: CDR1 SEHNR, CDR2 FQNEAQ (reference sequence). The CDR3 contains 12 residues. Here the CDR3 reads CASSSRVYEQYV. CDR3 DNA sequence: TGTGCCAGCAGCTCCAGGGTCTACGAGCAGTACGTC.

The chain combines TRBV5-1 with TRBJ1-1; a possible D gene is TRBD1 (5 bases). The germline V gene encodes CDR1 SGHRS and CDR2 YFSETQ. The CDR3 has 15 residues. V was cut by 0 bases and J by 6 bases, with 15 bases left in between. The CDR3, as DNA: TGCGCCAGCAGCTTGGATCCAGGGTTACAGGCTGAAGCTTTCTTT. Protein product: CASSLDPGLQAEAFF. The complete variable domain, with remaining parts taken from reference TRBV5-1 and TRBJ1-1, reads KAGVTQTPRYLIKTRGQQVTLSCSPISGHRSVSWYQQTPGQGLQFLFEYFSETQRNKGNFPGRFSGRQFSNSRSEMNVSTLELGDSALYLCASSLDPGLQAEAFFGQGTRLTVV.

With respect to this clone: Additional DNA sequences in this sample encode the identical CDR3. The rearrangement uses TRBV30 and TRBJ1-1, with no clear D. The germline CDR1 and CDR2 sequences are GTSNPN and SVGIG (reference sequence). V shed 2 bases and J shed 3 bases, with 7 bases lying between them. The CDR3 totals 12 residues. DNA of the CDR3: TGTGCCTGGAGTAATCGGGACACTGAAGCTTTCTTT. Residues: CAWSNRDTEAFF.

This chain connects TRBV24-1 to TRBJ1-2, with 9 bases fitting TRBD1. Germline CDR1 reads KGHDR; CDR2 reads SFDVKD. The CDR3 is 18 amino acids. The J segment lost 3 bases and the V segment lost 5 bases, leaving 15 bases of the junction unmatched. The CDR3 DNA reads TGTGCCACCAGTGCCCTTCGGGACAGGGCTCGAGGGTACTATGGCTACACCTTC. This codes for CATSALRDRARGYYGYTF.

The V and J genes are TRBV6-6 and TRBJ2-3; D call uncertain. The germline CDR1 and CDR2 sequences are MNHNY and SVGAGI (reference sequence). With 6 bases removed from V and 1 base from J, the gap between germline ends came to 8 bases. The CDR3 is 13 residues long. The CDR3 protein is CASSPRGTDTQYF. CDR3 sequence (DNA): TGTGCCAGCAGCCCGCGAGGCACAGATACGCAGTATTTT.

The chain carries TRBV28 and TRBJ1-4, with 7 nucleotides matching TRBD1. CDR1 is MDHEN and CDR2 is SYDVKM in the germline V gene. The CDR3 loop spans 12 amino acids. Losses at the gene ends were 4 bases for V and 9 bases for J; bases not matched to a gene: 2. This CDR3 is CASSSGGQKLFF. The CDR3 nucleotides read TGTGCCAGCAGTTCAGGGGGTCAAAAACTGTTTTTT.

V gene TRBV19 combines with J gene TRBJ1-6; a weak D match, TRBD1 (5 bases). CDR3 length: 15 residues. Trimming removed 9 bases at V and 3 bases at J, with 15 bases between. Per germline, CDR1 LNHDA and CDR2 SQIVND (reference sequence). The CDR3 loop reads CASRGAGGYNSPLHF. CDR3 bases: TGTGCCAGCAGAGGAGCGGGGGGCTATAATTCACCCCTCCACTTT.

This clone occurred a few times. The genes are TRBV6-5 and TRBJ2-5; TRBD2 matches at 9 bases. V lost 3 bases and J lost 6; bases outside the gene matches: 8. The germline gives CDR1 MNHEY, CDR2 SVGAGI. This CDR3 has 15 residues. The DNA for the CDR3 is TGTGCCAGCAGTTATCTCGCGGGAGGGGGGCAGACCCAGTACTTC. This codes for CASSYLAGGGQTQYF.

The V call is TRBV9, the J call TRBJ2-5; perhaps TRBD1 as D (5 bases). CDR3 length: 14 residues. The V gene lost 0 bases and the J gene lost 5 bases, with 11 bases spanning the gap. CDR1 and CDR2 (germline): SGDLS, YYNGEE. Here the CDR3 DNA reads TGTGCCAGCAGCGTAGGGGGCAGTTGGGAGACCCAGTACTTC. As protein: CASSVGGSWETQYF. Drawing the rest from reference TRBV9 and TRBJ2-5, the complete variable domain is DSGVTQTPKHLITATGQRVTLRCSPRSGDLSVYWYQQSLDQGLQFLIQYYNGEERAKGNILERFSAQQFPDLHSELNLSSLELGDSALYFCASSVGGSWETQYFGPGTRLLVL.

The chain uses TRBV24-1 and TRBJ2-5, with 10 bases matching TRBD1. Losses at the gene ends were 0 bases for V and 4 bases for J; bases not matched to a gene: 1. Looked up from germline, CDR1 is KGHDR and CDR2 is SFDVKD. CDR3 length: 15 amino acids. For the CDR3, the DNA is TGTGCCACCAGTGATTTGGACAGGGGGCGAGAGACCCAGTACTTC. As protein: CATSDLDRGRETQYF.

This clone was recorded only once. The chain combines TRBV6-2 or TRBV6-3 with TRBJ2-7; D might be TRBD2 (6 bases). This CDR3 comprises 15 residues. Germline CDR1 MNHEY, CDR2 SVGEGT. Trimming shortened V by 5 bases and J by 3 bases, and 17 bases separated the two germline ends. The CDR3 loop reads CASSTLPSADYEQYV. The CDR3 region has the DNA TGTGCCAGCAGTACACTCCCTAGCGCTGACTACGAGCAGTACGTC.

This chain connects TRBV9 to TRBJ1-2, with 8 nucleotides matching TRBD1. Germline values: CDR1 SGDLS, CDR2 YYNGEE. With 0 bases clipped from V and 7 bases from J, the junction kept 5 bases outside the gene matches. The CDR3 loop spans 14 amino acids. In DNA, the CDR3 is TGTGCCAGCAGCGTAGCTACTACAGGGGGTGGCTACACCTTC. Translated: CASSVATTGGGYTF.